This TCR beta chain was captured by sequencing in a study of blood T cells in healthy people across ages. This clonotype was detected a few times. The extraction recovered at least 6 micrograms of total RNA per sample. Germline values: CDR1 SGHDN, CDR2 FVKESK. This CDR3 contains 15 residues. Trimming at V came to 5 bases and at J to 11 bases, leaving 12 bases not matched to a gene. A sample-barcoded 5' primer and a J-beta primer mix were used in a second PCR of about 7 to 11 cycles. A single record per CDR3 protein comes from TCRdb applying MiXCR to the 5' RACE reads. Of around 1,100,000 distinct CDR3 sequences in the sample, roughly two fifths were seen once.

The V and J genes are TRBV14 and TRBJ2-5; 12 bases match TRBD2. The sample consisted of blood. The sequence derives from a young man in good health. CDR3 nucleotides: TGTGCCAGCAGCTCCGGGACTAGCGGGCCTCTTGAGCAGTACTTC. Residues: CASSSGTSGPLEQYF. Using reference TRBV14 and TRBJ2-5 for the parts outside the CDR3, the full variable domain is EAGVTQFPSHSVIEKGQTVTLRCDPISGHDNLYWYRRVMGKEIKFLLHFVKESKQDESGMPNNRFLAERTGGTYSTLKVQPAELEDSGVYFCASSSGTSGPLEQYFGPGTRLLVL.